The following is a T cell receptor beta chain sequence with its context. In its sample, this clone was seen once. The specificity of this receptor is unknown. Base qualities are not recorded, but no much larger clone differs from it by a single base. The cohort consisted of hundreds of healthy bone marrow donors. Cohort members were all nominally healthy when sampled, although unrecorded immune exposures were likely present. The donor was CMV seronegative and was included in the group of under 450 seronegative cohort members. Each donor provided a peripheral blood sample, and peripheral blood mononuclear cells were used for TCR beta sequencing. The Qiagen DNeasy Blood Extraction Kit was used to extract genomic DNA from the blood cell samples. This sample is drawn from a study of cytomegalovirus exposure and HLA in healthy donors (dated by TCRdb to between 2016 and 2019). For context, the study as a whole: An earlier analysis of fewer than 750 of the donors reported 276 Gb of sequence data and 100 million to 120 million unique TCR beta sequences obtained from roughly 180 million T cells. All discovery cohort repertoires had been generated using a single sequencing platform. The study aimed to test whether cataloging public T cell receptors could reveal signatures of past pathogen exposure. The number of typed donors differed by locus: about 629-630 for A, B, C, DRB1 and DQB1; 500 to 550 for DQA1; 600 to 610 for DPA1; and around 490 for DPB1. Besides the first cohort of 500 to 700 subjects, a separate validation cohort made up of 120 different subjects was used. A handful of DR-DQ haplotypes were handled as single units for association and clustering because linkage in the cohort was strong. An earlier analysis of about 600 of the donors used high-throughput TCR beta sequencing to judge whether each TCR beta V gene segment behaved as functional or pseudogenic. The genetic ancestry cluster associated with self-reported Caucasian donors included 70% to 85% of the 350 to 500 genotyped donors. Genome-wide SNP genotypes for about three fifths of the roughly 670 donors were used in a later genetic analysis, which treated that subset as a discovery cohort. The study used immunosequencing to profile the T cell repertoires of around 600 subjects and linked those repertoires to cytomegalovirus serostatus. About 320 gigabases of sequencing data and around 87 million unique TCR sequences were included in an early release covering about 700 HLA-typed donors. To study patterns of TCR occurrence, a later analysis re-analyzed previously published TCR beta repertoires from 650 to 750 donors and added high-resolution HLA genotyping. Among some 400 genotyped donors of the cohort, an average of approximately 200,000 unique TCR beta nucleotide sequences was sequenced per donor, of which 15% to 20% were non-productive. High-throughput TCR immunosequencing, statistical association of individual TCRs with disease status, and machine learning were combined to predict cytomegalovirus infection status. The later analysis used no new phenotypic data to find candidate immune exposures, relying instead on TCR beta sequences and their occurrence across donors. Class I and class II HLA loci were covered by the typing at four-digit resolution. Donor age, sex, ethnicity and CMV serostatus were collected together with the repertoire data. What the research found in general, with its limitations: In vitro tests confirmed that three of the cytomegalovirus-associated TCR beta chains recognize cytomegalovirus antigens. Compared with the approximately 600-donor mean, donors in an Asian-associated ancestry cluster had fewer N-insertions in productive TCRs, according to a later genetic analysis. Specific HLA alleles were associated with over 15,000 TCR beta sequences at a false discovery rate of 0.05 in a later analysis. The study listed approximately 160 TCR beta chains as associated with cytomegalovirus. Only TCR beta chains were sequenced in this cohort, and the absence of alpha or paired-chain data limited detectable features. A further reported finding was that TCR beta sequences accurately predicted the HLA-A and HLA-B alleles for most subjects in the first cohort. The sequencing pipeline was judged likely to have produced a cluster of highly shared sequence variants as a technical artifact. Most TCR sequences were observed very rarely across donors, whereas some public TCRs were present in many individuals. Because HLA typing was unavailable for some donors at each locus, only the typed subset was used in association tests. Presence/absence analyses assumed roughly uniform sequencing depth across donors, an assumption that may not hold. The earlier analysis of 587 of the donors excluded some 15 rarely observed V segments, including chromosome 9 orphons, because counts were too low. In a later analysis, HLA-associated TCR beta chains showed more clonal expansion and lower generation probabilities than non-associated chains that were equally common. The authors suggested that the approach could potentially be generalized to other disease states and immunological phenotypes. According to a later analysis, TCR association rates differed among HLA loci, with DRB1 alleles showing the most associated TCRs and HLA-C alleles showing the fewest. Broadly in line with IMGT annotations, most TCR beta V segments showed up in productive rearrangements about 87% or about 30% of the time in an earlier analysis of around 600 of the donors. Strong co-occurrence of HLA alleles, especially DR and DQ, made assigning TCR associations to individual alleles difficult. Cytomegalovirus status was reported to be diagnosed by the classifier with high specificity and sensitivity in both the original and validation cohorts. A later genetic analysis associated a missense DCLRE1C variant with V-gene and J-gene trimming of TCR beta chains, and an independent cohort replicated the association. According to a later analysis, parvovirus B19, influenza, CMV and Epstein-Barr virus appeared linked to several top co-occurrence clusters. Some IMGT-functional V segments, including TRBV6-2 and TRBV6-3, could not be told apart with the 87-base-pair reads, so those segments were excluded. According to a later analysis, most CMV-associated TCR beta chains appeared to be HLA-restricted, and the HLA associations seemed to be driven largely by CMV exposure. Linkage disequilibrium might explain the correlated functional status among segregating V segments, but an unknown experimental factor could not be ruled out. CMV serostatus was the only immune exposure information available for the cohort.

Counted from cysteine to phenylalanine, this CDR3 has 13 amino acids. The only DNA kept is the CDR3, 39 bases in frame from the first base. The germline V gene specifies SGHVS as CDR1 and FNYEAQ as CDR2. V is clipped by 4 bases and J by 7 bases, and the sequence between their germline boundaries is 10 bases long. The library was prepared using the immunoSEQ multiplex PCR assay. For the multiplex PCR, a mixture combining 60 forward primers for TCR Vbeta segments and 13 reverse primers for TCR Jbeta segments was used. Amplification of the CDR3 region of rearranged TCR beta genes was performed with a multiplex PCR assay on genomic DNA. The Illumina HiSeq System was used to sequence the amplified TCR beta libraries as 87-base-pair reads. The authors processed their data as follows. A later analysis counted approximately 84 million unique TCR beta chains across the 550 to 750 repertoires, and 10 million to 11 million of these chains were shared by at least two donors. A nearest-neighbor algorithm error-corrected the raw reads and collapsed the reads into unique sequences, merging closely related sequences to remove PCR and sequencing errors. To assign V, D and J gene segments, CDR3 sequences were aligned to IMGT reference sequences. For a sequence to be retained, a match of at least six nucleotides was required to both a V gene segment and a J gene segment. Rearrangements were classified as productive when the CDR3 lacked stop codons and remained in frame with V and J, and all other rearrangements were classified as non-productive. Following IMGT convention, CDR3 was defined as the stretch from the second conserved V-encoded cysteine up to the conserved J-encoded phenylalanine. The earlier analysis of about 590 of the donors excluded sequences that lacked an unambiguous match to a single V gene segment. In an earlier analysis of some 590 of the donors, V segments were called functional above 56.7% productive rearrangements and were called segregating when the between-donor standard deviation exceeded 5%. A statistical classification framework was built to diagnose cytomegalovirus status from the catalog of TCR beta chain sequences. V and J gene assignment, in a later analysis, came from comparing TCR nucleotide sequences with IMGT/GENE-DB human TR gene sequences. Using the TCRdist pipeline, a later analysis assigned CDR3 sequences along with most-parsimonious VDJ recombination scenarios. A later analysis defined each TCR beta chain by its CDR3 amino acid sequence plus V-gene family, and excluded reads lacking a unique V-gene family. A later analysis removed 450 to 600 highly shared, low-generation-probability nucleotide sequences to deal with suspected cross-contamination and a sequencing artifact. In a later analysis, a clonal expansion index for each public chain was calculated from normalized within-repertoire ranks of inferred template counts. In a later analysis, generation probabilities were computed using a VDJ recombination model fitted to out-of-frame rearrangements, and the results were checked against IGoR. In a later analysis, TCR-TCR, TCR-HLA and TCR-CMV co-occurrence was scored with hypergeometric tests, and a repertoire-size bias correction was applied to TCR pairs. A later analysis estimated false discovery rates by permuting HLA or CMV assignments 20 times. In a later analysis, co-occurring TCRs were grouped with DBSCAN, and TCRdist sequence similarity was added when clustering was performed within HLA-allele-positive subsets. For co-occurrence clustering, repertoires with fewer than 30,000 or more than 120,000 public chains were excluded, along with five repertoires with anomalous nucleotide sharing. Not all clones reach the TCRdb copy of this immuneACCESS table, which keeps in-frame sequences only. Checked studies attribute under half of the gap to unresolved V genes and leave the rest unexplained. The V and J calls and clone size are taken from that table; D and trimming were inferred from the DNA. The sample yields about 130,000 clones; about 81% were counted once. Of the sample, approximately 1.1% falls within the top ten clones.

Specimen: PBMCs. This sequence uses TRBV7-6 and TRBJ2-2; a weak D assignment points to TRBD2 (6 bases agree). This receptor was obtained from a young woman in good health and CMV-seronegative. CDR3 loop: CASSYQEGGELFF. The DNA is as follows: TGTGCCAGCAGCTATCAGGAGGGCGGGGAGCTGTTTTTT.